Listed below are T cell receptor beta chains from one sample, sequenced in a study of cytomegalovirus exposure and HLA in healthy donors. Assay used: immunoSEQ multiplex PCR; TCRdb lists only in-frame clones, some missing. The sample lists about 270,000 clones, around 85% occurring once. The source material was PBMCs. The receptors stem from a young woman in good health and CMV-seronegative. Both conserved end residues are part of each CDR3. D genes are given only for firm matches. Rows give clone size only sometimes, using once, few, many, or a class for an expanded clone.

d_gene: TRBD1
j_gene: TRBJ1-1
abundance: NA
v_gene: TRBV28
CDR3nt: TGTGCCAGCAGTTTATGGGGCCGGACAGGGGGAAAAGCTTTCTTT
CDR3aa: CASSLWGRTGGKAFF

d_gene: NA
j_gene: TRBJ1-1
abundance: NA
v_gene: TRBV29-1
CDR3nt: TGCAGCGCCGTACCGAGGGAAAGATCTGAAGCTTTCTTT
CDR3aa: CSAVPRERSEAFF

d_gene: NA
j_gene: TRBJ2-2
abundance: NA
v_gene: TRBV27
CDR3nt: TGTGCCAGCAGTTTTTCCTCGGGGGGCGCGAACACCGGGGAGCTGTTTTTT
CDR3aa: CASSFSSGGANTGELFF

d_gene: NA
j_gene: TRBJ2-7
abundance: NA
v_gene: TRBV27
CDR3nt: TGTGCCAGCAGTGCGACGACTAGCTCCTACGAGCAGTACTTC
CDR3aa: CASSATTSSYEQYF

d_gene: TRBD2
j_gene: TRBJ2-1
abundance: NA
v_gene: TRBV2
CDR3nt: TGTGCCGCGGGGAGACTAGCCCCGACGGAGCAGTTCTTC
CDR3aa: CAAGRLAPTEQFF

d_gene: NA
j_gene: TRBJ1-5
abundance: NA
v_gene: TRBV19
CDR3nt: TGTGCCAGTAGGGCCGGGACACTCGACTATCAGCCCCAGCATTTT
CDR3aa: CASRAGTLDYQPQHF

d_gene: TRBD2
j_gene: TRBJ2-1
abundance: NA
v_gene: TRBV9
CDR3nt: TGTGCCAGCAGCGTAGGGGGAGGGAATGAGCAGTTCTTC
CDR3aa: CASSVGGGNEQFF

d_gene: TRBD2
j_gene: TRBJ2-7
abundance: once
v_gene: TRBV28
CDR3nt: TGTGCCAGCAGGCTCGAACTAGCGGGAGGCTACGAGCAGTACTTC
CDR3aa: CASRLELAGGYEQYF

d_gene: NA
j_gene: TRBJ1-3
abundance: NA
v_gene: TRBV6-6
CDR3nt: TGTGCCAGCAACCCCTCGGAGGGGGGAAACACCATATATTTT
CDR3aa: CASNPSEGGNTIYF

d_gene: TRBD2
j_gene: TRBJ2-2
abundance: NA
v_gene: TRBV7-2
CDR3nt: TGTGCCAGCAGCTTAGGGGGGGGAGGCCCCGGGGAGCTGTTTTTT
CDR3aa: CASSLGGGGPGELFF

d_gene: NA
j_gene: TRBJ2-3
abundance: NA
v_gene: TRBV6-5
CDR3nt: TGTGCCAGCAGACCAGCAGGTCCAGATACGCAGTATTTT
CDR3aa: CASRPAGPDTQYF

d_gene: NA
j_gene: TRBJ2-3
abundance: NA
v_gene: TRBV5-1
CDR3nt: TGCGCCAGCAGCTCCCAGGGGAGTGGGGATACGCAGTATTTT
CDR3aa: CASSSQGSGDTQYF

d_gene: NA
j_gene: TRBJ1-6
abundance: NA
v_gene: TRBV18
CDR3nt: TGTGCCAGCTCGCTACCGGGCGGGGGGGTTAATTCACCCCTCCACTTT
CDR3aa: CASSLPGGGVNSPLHF

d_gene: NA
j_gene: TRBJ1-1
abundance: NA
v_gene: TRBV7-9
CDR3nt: TGTGCCAGCAGCTTGGGGGCATGGGACACTGAAGCTTTCTTT
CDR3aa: CASSLGAWDTEAFF

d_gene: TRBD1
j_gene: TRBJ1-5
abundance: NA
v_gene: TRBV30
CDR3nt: TGTGCCTGGGTAGGGACAGGAGTTAATCAGCCCCAGCATTTT
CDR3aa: CAWVGTGVNQPQHF

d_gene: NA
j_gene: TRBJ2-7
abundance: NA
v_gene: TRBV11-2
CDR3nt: TGTGCCAGCAGCTTCACTTTTCGCGACTACGAGCAGTACTTC
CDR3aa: CASSFTFRDYEQYF

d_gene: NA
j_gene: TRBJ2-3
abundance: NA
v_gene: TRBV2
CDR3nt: TGTGCCAGCAGGCGCTTAATTATTACTAGCACAGATACGCAGTATTTT
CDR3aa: CASRRLIITSTDTQYF

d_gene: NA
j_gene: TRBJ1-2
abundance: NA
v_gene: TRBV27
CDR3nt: TGTGCCAGCAGTTTAAACAGGGATCATGGCTACACCTTC
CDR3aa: CASSLNRDHGYTF

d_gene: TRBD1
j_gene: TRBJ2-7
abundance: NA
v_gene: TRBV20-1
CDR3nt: TGCAGTGCTACAGGGGGCCGGCAGTACTTC
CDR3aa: CSATGGRQYF

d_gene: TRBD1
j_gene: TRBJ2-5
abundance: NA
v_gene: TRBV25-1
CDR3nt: TGTGCCAGCACAAAAGGGACAGGGGGACAAGAGACCCAGTACTTC
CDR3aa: CASTKGTGGQETQYF

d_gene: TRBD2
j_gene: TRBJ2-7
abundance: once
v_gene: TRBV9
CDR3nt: TGTGCCAGCAGCGTAGGGACTAGCGGGGGCTACGAGCAGTACTTC
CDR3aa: CASSVGTSGGYEQYF

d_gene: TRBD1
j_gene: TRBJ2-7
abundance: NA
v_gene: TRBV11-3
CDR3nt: TGTGCCAGCAGCTTCCGGGACAGCTCCTACGAGCAGTACTTC
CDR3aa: CASSFRDSSYEQYF

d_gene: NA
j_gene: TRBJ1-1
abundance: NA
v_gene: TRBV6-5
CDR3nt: TGTGCCAGCAGTTACGTGGCAGGGGCCATGAACACTGAAGCTTTCTTT
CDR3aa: CASSYVAGAMNTEAFF

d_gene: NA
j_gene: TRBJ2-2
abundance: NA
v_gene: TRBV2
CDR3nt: TGTGCCAGCAGCTATACCCCGGGCACCGGGGAGCTGTTTTTT
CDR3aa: CASSYTPGTGELFF

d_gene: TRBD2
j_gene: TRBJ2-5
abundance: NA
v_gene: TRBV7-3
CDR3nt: TGTGCCAGCAGCTTATTGGGAGGGCAAGAGACCCAGTACTTC
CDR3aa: CASSLLGGQETQYF

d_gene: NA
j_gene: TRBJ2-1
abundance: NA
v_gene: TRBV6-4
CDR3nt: TGTGCCAGCGCCTCCGACGGGTTGAATGAGCAGTTCTTC
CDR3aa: CASASDGLNEQFF

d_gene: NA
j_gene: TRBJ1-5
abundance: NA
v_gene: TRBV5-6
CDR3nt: TGTGCCAGCAGCTTGGCAGGGGTGGGACAGCCCCAGCATTTT
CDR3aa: CASSLAGVGQPQHF

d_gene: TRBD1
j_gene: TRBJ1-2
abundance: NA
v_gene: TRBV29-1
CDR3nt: TGCAGCGTTGAGGGAGGGACAGGCTCTGGCTACACCTTC
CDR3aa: CSVEGGTGSGYTF

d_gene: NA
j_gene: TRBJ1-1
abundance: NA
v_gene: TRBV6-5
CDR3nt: TGTGCCAGCAGTTACCAAAGGGGGAACACTGAAGCTTTCTTT
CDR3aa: CASSYQRGNTEAFF

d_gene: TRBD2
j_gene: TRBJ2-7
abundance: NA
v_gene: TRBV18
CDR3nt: TGTGCCAGCTCACCGCCGGGACTAGCGGGGGGTGTGCAGTACTTC
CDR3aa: CASSPPGLAGGVQYF

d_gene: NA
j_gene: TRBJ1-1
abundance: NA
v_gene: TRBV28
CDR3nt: TGTGCCACCTCGGGGTACACTGAAGCTTTCTTT
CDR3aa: CATSGYTEAFF

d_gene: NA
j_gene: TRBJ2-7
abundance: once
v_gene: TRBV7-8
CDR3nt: TGTGCCAGCAGCTTACTTCGCAGCGCCCGGGTCCGCTACGAGCAGTACTTC
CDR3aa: CASSLLRSARVRYEQYF

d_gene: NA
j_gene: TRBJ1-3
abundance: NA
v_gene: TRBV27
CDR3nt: TGTGCCAGTTCTATTGTCCCTGGAAACACCATATATTTT
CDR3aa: CASSIVPGNTIYF

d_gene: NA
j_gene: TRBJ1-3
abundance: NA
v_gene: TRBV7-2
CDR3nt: TGTGCCAGCAGCCTCCTCAGGGCCCCCTCTGGAAACACCATATATTTT
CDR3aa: CASSLLRAPSGNTIYF

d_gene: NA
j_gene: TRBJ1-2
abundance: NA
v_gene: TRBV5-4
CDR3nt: TGTGCCAGCAGCTTGGGAGGCCTCTATGGCTACACCTTC
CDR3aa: CASSLGGLYGYTF

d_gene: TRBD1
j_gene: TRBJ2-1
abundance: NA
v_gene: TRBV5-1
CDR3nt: TGCGCCAGCAGTAACATCTGGGACAGGGGTCTCAATGAGCAGTTCTTC
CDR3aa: CASSNIWDRGLNEQFF

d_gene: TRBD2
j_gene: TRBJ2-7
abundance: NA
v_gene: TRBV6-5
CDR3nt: TGTGCCAGCAGTTACTCGACTCTCGGGAGGGGAAGGAGGAGCTTC
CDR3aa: CASSYSTLGRGRRSF

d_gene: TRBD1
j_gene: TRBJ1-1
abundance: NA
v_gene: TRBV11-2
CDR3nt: TGTGCCAGCAGCGCCAACACCGGGACAGGGACGACTTTCTTT
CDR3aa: CASSANTGTGTTFF

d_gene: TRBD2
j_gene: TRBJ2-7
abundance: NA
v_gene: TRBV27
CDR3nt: TGTGCCAGCGGATTACTAGCGGGAGCCGACGAGCAGTACTTC
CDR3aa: CASGLLAGADEQYF

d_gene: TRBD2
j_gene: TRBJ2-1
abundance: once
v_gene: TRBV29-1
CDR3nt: TGCAGCGTTGGGGTTGCGGGAGATGTCGATGAGCAGTTCTTC
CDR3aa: CSVGVAGDVDEQFF

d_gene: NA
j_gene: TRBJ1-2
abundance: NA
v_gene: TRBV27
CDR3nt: TGTGCCAGCAGTTCAAACCCAGGGGCCGGTGGCTACACCTTC
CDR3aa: CASSSNPGAGGYTF

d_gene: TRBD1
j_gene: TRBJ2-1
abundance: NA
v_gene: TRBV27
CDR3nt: TGTGCCAGCAGTTCCGGGACAGGGAACTCCTACAATGAGCAGTTCTTC
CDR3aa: CASSSGTGNSYNEQFF

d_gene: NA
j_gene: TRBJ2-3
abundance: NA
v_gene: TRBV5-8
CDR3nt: TGTGCCAGCAGCCTAAAACAGGGTTACACAGATACGCAGTATTTT
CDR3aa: CASSLKQGYTDTQYF

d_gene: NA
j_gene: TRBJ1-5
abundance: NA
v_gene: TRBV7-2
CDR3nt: TGTGCCAGCAGCTTAGACAGGGACCAGCCCCAGCATTTT
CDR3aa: CASSLDRDQPQHF

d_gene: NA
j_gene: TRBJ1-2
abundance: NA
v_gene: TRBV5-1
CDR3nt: TGCGCCAGCACAGGGGAGGGAAGATATGGCTACACCTTC
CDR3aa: CASTGEGRYGYTF

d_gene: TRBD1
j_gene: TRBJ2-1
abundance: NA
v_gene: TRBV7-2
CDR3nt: TGTGCCAGCAGCTTATGGGACAGGGGGGACAATGAGCAGTTCTTC
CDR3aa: CASSLWDRGDNEQFF

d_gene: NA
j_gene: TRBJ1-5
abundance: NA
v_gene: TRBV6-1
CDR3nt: TGTGCCAGCAGTGAATTCCCTCCGGGTCAGCCCCAGCATTTT
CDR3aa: CASSEFPPGQPQHF

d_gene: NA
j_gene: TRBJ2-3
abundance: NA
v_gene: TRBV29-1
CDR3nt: TGCAGCCTGGGACTGAGAGATACGCAGTATTTT
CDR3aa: CSLGLRDTQYF

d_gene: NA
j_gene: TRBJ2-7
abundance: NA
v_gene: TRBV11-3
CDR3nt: TGTGCCAGCAGCGCCAGTAGCGTCTCCTACGAGCAGTACTTC
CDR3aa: CASSASSVSYEQYF

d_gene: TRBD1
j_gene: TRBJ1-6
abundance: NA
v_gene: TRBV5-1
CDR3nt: TGCGCCAGCAGCCCGAGGGGGACAGGGGGTTATAATTCACCCCTCCACTTT
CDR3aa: CASSPRGTGGYNSPLHF

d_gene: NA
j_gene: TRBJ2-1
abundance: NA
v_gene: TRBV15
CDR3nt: TGTGCCACCAGCAGAGATCCAACTCGCGGGTCCTACAATGAGCAGTTCTTC
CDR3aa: CATSRDPTRGSYNEQFF

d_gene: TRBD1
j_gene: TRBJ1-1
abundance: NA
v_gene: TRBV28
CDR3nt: TGTGCCAGCAGTGCAGGGGGCTTCCTTGAAGCTTTCTTT
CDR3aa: CASSAGGFLEAFF

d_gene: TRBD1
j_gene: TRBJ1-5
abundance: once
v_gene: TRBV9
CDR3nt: TGTGCCAGCGCGCCCCGACAGGGAGACAATCAGCCCCAGCATTTT
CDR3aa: CASAPRQGDNQPQHF

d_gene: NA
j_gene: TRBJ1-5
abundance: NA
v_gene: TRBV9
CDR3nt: TGTGCCAGCAGCGGATACGTGGTTGACAGCCCCAACCAGCCCCAGCATTTT
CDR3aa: CASSGYVVDSPNQPQHF

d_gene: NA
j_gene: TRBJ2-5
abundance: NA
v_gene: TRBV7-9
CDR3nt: TGTGCCAGCAGCTTACCGGGAGACCCGGACCAAGAGACCCAGTACTTC
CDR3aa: CASSLPGDPDQETQYF